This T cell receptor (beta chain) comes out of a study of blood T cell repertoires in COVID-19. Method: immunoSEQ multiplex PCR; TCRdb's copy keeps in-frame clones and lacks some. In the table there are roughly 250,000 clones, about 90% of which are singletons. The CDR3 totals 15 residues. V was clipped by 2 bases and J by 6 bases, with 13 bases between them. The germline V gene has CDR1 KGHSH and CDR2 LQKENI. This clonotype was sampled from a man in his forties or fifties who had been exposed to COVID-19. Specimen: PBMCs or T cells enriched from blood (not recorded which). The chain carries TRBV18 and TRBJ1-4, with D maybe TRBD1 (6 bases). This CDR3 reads CASSPSQGFDEKLFF. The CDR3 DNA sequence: TGTGCCAGCTCACCAAGCCAGGGGTTTGATGAAAAACTGTTTTTT.